This T cell receptor (beta chain) was sequenced during a study of shared clonotypes between healthy human individuals. CDR3 length: 15 residues. Germline V gene data show CDR1 as SNHLY and CDR2 as FYNNEI. Trimming shortened V by 6 bases and J by 4 bases, and 15 bases separated the two germline ends. Authors' data handling: Junction-only immunoSEQ data arrived without quality scores, meaning filtering differed. Measured with immunoSEQ multiplex PCR; TCRdb has only the in-frame clones, and not every one. The DNA was the basis for D and trimming; V, J and clone size are from that table. The sample has fewer than 2.5 million clones, 80% to 95% seen once.

This rearrangement joins TRBV2 to TRBJ2-2; no clear D gene. The material sequenced was naive CD4+ T cells from PBMCs. As for subset: CD45RA+ positively selected. This clonotype originated in a man younger than 35 in good health. Some clones in this sample may be carry-over from other donors' samples. The chain's CDR3 is CASSIARALTGELFF. CDR3 bases: TGTGCCAGCAGCATCGCCCGGGCCCTCACCGGGGAGCTGTTTTTT.